The entry below describes one T cell receptor (beta chain). At one boundary the junction diverges from the germline segment, which might be a read error. This sample stems from a study of read filtering for tumor transcriptome and immune sequencing. This library used about 360 ng RNA and molecular barcoded adaptors spanning alpha/delta and beta/gamma chains. TCRdb analysed the reads with MiXCR anew, one entry per CDR3 protein. The sample has over 50,000 distinct CDR3 sequences, over 11% seen once. Germline V CDR1 and CDR2: SGHAT, FQNNGV. The CDR3 length is 18 residues. Sequencing used a population of CD138-negative cells sorted from bone marrow. The receptor was derived from a donor at least 40 years old with multiple myeloma. The J gene is TRBJ2-1, the V gene TRBV11-2, with 14 positions matching TRBD2. CDR3 DNA sequence: TGTGCCAGCAGCCTAACAGGACTAGCGGGAGGCACCCACAATGGGCAGTTCTTC. This encodes CASSLTGLAGGTHNGQFF. The entire variable domain, with the rest obtained from reference TRBV11-2 and TRBJ2-1, is as follows: EAGVAQSPRYKIIEKRQSVAFWCNPISGHATLYWYQQILGQGPKLLIQFQNNGVVDDSQLPKDRFSAERLKGVDSTLKIQPAKLEDSAVYLCASSLTGLAGGTHNGQFFGPGTRLTVL.